The next 21 T cell receptor beta chains were all read from a single sample in a study of blood T cell repertoires in COVID-19. Generated by immunoSEQ multiplex PCR, the TCRdb table keeps only in-frame clones and is missing some. The repertoire holds fewer than 350,000 clones, with roughly nine tenths as singletons. Sequenced: peripheral blood. The receptors shown here come from a woman aged 55-75 years with COVID-19, enrolled during active disease.

V usage is TRBV2 and J usage is TRBJ2-1; D perhaps matches TRBD2 (5 bases). CDR3 size: 15 residues. Germline values: CDR1 SNHLY, CDR2 FYNNEI. V shed 0 bases and J shed 7 bases, with 13 bases lying between them. This CDR3 is CASSEALRGLNEQFF. In nucleotides, the CDR3 is TGTGCCAGCAGTGAAGCCCTCCGGGGATTGAATGAGCAGTTCTTC.

The CDR3 here is CASSVGLAGANEQFF. CDR3 in DNA: TGTGCCAGCAGCGTAGGACTAGCGGGGGCCAATGAGCAGTTCTTC. The chain recombines TRBV9 with TRBJ2-1; 12 nucleotides align to TRBD2. Germline values: CDR1 SGDLS, CDR2 YYNGEE. The CDR3 runs 15 residues. Unmatched junction bases numbered 1, after V lost 0 bases and J lost 6 bases.

The chain links TRBV12-5 to TRBJ2-1, with TRBD2 as a possible D gene (5 bases). Germline lookup yields CDR1 LGHNT and CDR2 FRNRAP. Trimming pared 6 bases from V and 4 bases from J, leaving 7 bases between. The CDR3 spans 12 residues. The chain's CDR3 is CASGRAYNEQFF. Written as DNA, the CDR3 is TGTGCTAGTGGGAGGGCATACAATGAGCAGTTCTTC.

The chain uses TRBV7-8 and TRBJ1-5; D ambiguous. Per germline, CDR1 SGHVS and CDR2 FQNEAQ. This CDR3 comprises 15 residues. V was cut by 6 bases and J by 0 bases, with 12 bases left in between. CDR3 coding DNA: TGTGCCAGCAGGCCCGGCGGGGATAGCAATCAGCCCCAGCATTTT. It specifies CASRPGGDSNQPQHF.

This rearrangement joins TRBV3-1 (or the pseudogene TRBV3-2) to TRBJ2-7, with TRBD2 identical over 15 bases. CDR1 is LGHDT, CDR2 YNNKEL, per germline (reference sequence). Unmatched junction bases numbered 5, after V lost 4 bases and J lost 4 bases. The CDR3 extends over 16 amino acids. This chain's CDR3 is CASSLGTSGGYYEQYF. Written as DNA, the CDR3 is TGTGCCAGCAGCCTCGGGACTAGCGGGGGGTATTACGAGCAGTACTTC.

The chain recombines TRBV3-1 (or the pseudogene TRBV3-2) with TRBJ2-1, with 16 positions matching TRBD2. The V and J ends lost 3 bases and 10 bases, in that order; junction bases with no gene match: 6. This CDR3 region has 16 residues. Germline loops: CDR1 LGHDT, CDR2 YNNKEL (reference sequence). CDR3: CASSHKMGLAGGEQFF. Written as DNA, the CDR3 is TGTGCCAGCAGCCATAAAATGGGACTAGCGGGGGGGGAGCAGTTCTTC.

The V gene is TRBV12-5, the J gene TRBJ2-5; D remains ambiguous. This CDR3 spans 13 amino acids. The germline V gene has CDR1 LGHNT and CDR2 FRNRAP. With 5 bases removed from V and 5 bases from J, the gap between germline ends came to 12 bases. The CDR3 region has the DNA TGTGCTAGTGGTCCCCAGTCCGGGGAGACCCAGTACTTC. Its protein product is CASGPQSGETQYF.

The V and J genes are TRBV29-1 and TRBJ1-2, with 7 bases that match TRBD1. J gave up 8 bases and V 1 base, and 13 bases lay outside the gene matches. The CDR3 runs 15 residues. The germline V gene has CDR1 SQVTM and CDR2 ANQGSEA. The CDR3 coding sequence is TGCAGCGTTGAAGGGGAGACAGGGAGTGGATACGGCTACACCTTC. Protein: CSVEGETGSGYGYTF.

The V gene is TRBV13, the J gene TRBJ1-2, with a weak D call TRBD1 (6 bases). CDR1 and CDR2 from the germline V gene are PRHDT and FYEKMQ (reference sequence). Trimming cost V 2 bases and J 6 bases, with 10 bases left between them. This CDR3 comprises 13 residues. The DNA for the CDR3 is TGTGCCAGCAGCTTAAAACAGGGAGATGGCTACACCTTC. Protein: CASSLKQGDGYTF.

The chain joins TRBV7-6 to TRBJ2-3; 9 nucleotides line up with TRBD2. Germline V gene sequence: CDR1 SGHVS, CDR2 FNYEAQ. The J segment lost 4 bases and the V segment lost 3 bases, leaving 5 bases of the junction unmatched. The CDR3 runs 15 residues. The CDR3 coding sequence is TGTGCCAGCAGCTTGGGACTAGCTGTCTCAGATACGCAGTATTTT. Amino acid sequence: CASSLGLAVSDTQYF. The full variable domain, completed using reference TRBV7-6 and TRBJ2-3, is GAGVSQSPRYKVTKRGQDVALRCDPISGHVSLYWYRQALGQGPEFLTYFNYEAQQDKSGLPNDRFSAERPEGSISTLTIQRTEQRDSAMYRCASSLGLAVSDTQYFGPGTRLTVL.

The chain carries TRBV7-3 and TRBJ1-1, with 7 bases that match TRBD1. CDR1 and CDR2 from the germline V gene are SGHTA and FQGTGA. V lost 4 bases to trimming and J lost 4 bases; unmatched junction nucleotides: 9. This CDR3 region has 15 residues. CDR3: CASSSHPQGGTEAFF. In DNA form, the CDR3 reads TGTGCCAGCAGCTCACACCCCCAGGGGGGCACTGAAGCTTTCTTT.

V is TRBV6-6 and J is TRBJ2-2; 7 bases fit TRBD1. The CDR3 loop spans 16 amino acids. Germline values: CDR1 MNHNY, CDR2 SVGAGI (reference sequence). V lost 4 bases to trimming and J lost 5 bases; unmatched junction nucleotides: 10. This CDR3 reads CASSSSTGSETGELFF. CDR3 sequence (DNA): TGTGCCAGCAGTTCGTCGACAGGGTCGGAAACCGGGGAGCTGTTTTTT.

The J gene is TRBJ2-3, the V gene TRBV6-5, with 7 positions matching TRBD2. The germline V gene encodes CDR1 MNHEY and CDR2 SVGAGI. J was trimmed by 4 bases and V by 7 bases; bases with no gene match: 5. The CDR3 loop spans 13 amino acids. The CDR3 region is CASISGAPDTQYF. CDR3 bases: TGTGCCAGCATAAGCGGGGCCCCAGATACGCAGTATTTT.

The chain recombines TRBV19 with TRBJ2-3; 8 positions agree with TRBD2. J lost 2 bases, V lost 5 bases, and 6 bases had no gene match. The germline CDR1 and CDR2 sequences are LNHDA and SQIVND (reference sequence). This CDR3 comprises 15 residues. DNA for the CDR3: TGTGCCAGTAGTGGTACGGGGGGGCCCACAGATACGCAGTATTTT. It translates to CASSGTGGPTDTQYF.

This rearrangement joins TRBV25-1 to TRBJ1-6, with D tentatively TRBD1 (6 bases). CDR3 size: 16 residues. Trimming pared 0 bases from V and 7 bases from J, leaving 13 bases between. CDR1 is MGHDK, CDR2 SYGVNS, per germline. CDR3: CASSEYARGENSPLHF. The CDR3 DNA reads TGTGCCAGCAGTGAATATGCCAGGGGTGAAAATTCACCCCTCCACTTT.

This clone has just a few counts. The J gene is TRBJ1-1, the V gene TRBV6-5; no reliable D call. The length of the CDR3 is 14 residues. The V gene lost 3 bases and the J gene lost 4 bases, with 12 bases spanning the gap. CDR1 and CDR2 from the germline V gene are MNHEY and SVGAGI. This CDR3 reads CASSYEGRLTEAFF. In nucleotides, the CDR3 is TGTGCCAGCAGTTATGAAGGGAGGCTCACTGAAGCTTTCTTT.

The CDR3: CASSPGQQAFF. The CDR3 DNA follows: TGTGCCAGCTCACCCGGACAGCAAGCTTTCTTT. V and J are TRBV18 and TRBJ1-1; a weak D match, TRBD1 (6 bases). Trimming stripped 3 bases from V and 9 bases from J, with 8 bases between. Germline assignment: CDR1 KGHSH and CDR2 LQKENI. The CDR3 has 11 residues.

The gene calls are TRBV11-2 and TRBJ2-2; TRBD1 matches 7 bases. J was trimmed by 1 base and V by 5 bases; bases with no gene match: 7. CDR1 and CDR2 from the germline V gene are SGHAT and FQNNGV. This CDR3 spans 16 amino acids. The DNA of the CDR3 is TGTGCCAGCAGCCCGTACAGGGGACGGAACACCGGGGAGCTGTTTTTT. It translates to CASSPYRGRNTGELFF.

The chain uses TRBV30 and TRBJ1-5; 7 bases map to TRBD1. CDR3 size: 15 residues. With 4 bases clipped from V and 0 bases from J, the junction kept 6 bases outside the gene matches. Germline CDR1 reads GTSNPN; CDR2 reads SVGIG (reference sequence). The CDR3 nucleotides read TGTGCCTGGAAACAGGGGTTCAATAGCAATCAGCCCCAGCATTTT. Translated: CAWKQGFNSNQPQHF.

Points on this clone: The identical CDR3 is also encoded by other nucleotide sequences in the sample. This chain links TRBV20-1 with TRBJ2-7, with D possibly TRBD1 on 5 matching bases. The CDR3 runs to 11 residues. Trimming removed 3 bases from V and 4 bases from J, with 7 bases in between. Germline lookup yields CDR1 DFQATT and CDR2 SNEGSKA (reference sequence). The CDR3 sequence: CSASQGYEQYF. DNA of the CDR3: TGCAGTGCTAGTCAGGGATACGAGCAGTACTTC.

The V and J genes are TRBV5-1 and TRBJ1-6, with D hard to call. The germline gives CDR1 SGHRS, CDR2 YFSETQ. The ends were cut back, 4 bases at V and 4 bases at J, with 12 bases in the middle. This CDR3 spans 15 amino acids. The CDR3 nucleotides read TGCGCCAGCAGCCCGAGGGCAGATTATAATTCACCCCTCCACTTT. As protein: CASSPRADYNSPLHF.